This T cell receptor beta chain emerged from a study of CD8+ T cells in alopecia areata. Looking at the study overall: Among treated patients, severity was scored by affected scalp area percentage. Regarding the study as a whole: Shared TCR sequences were less clear between patients than in mice, possibly partly from HLA diversity. Higher clonality was seen in lesional scalp than in normal scalp, especially in alopecia totalis/universalis.

This clone was seen just once. What it binds is unknown. This CDR3 has 14 residues. Germline V lookup: CDR1 SGHVS, CDR2 FQNEAQ. With 0 bases removed from V and 3 bases from J, the gap between germline ends came to 9 bases. RNA was extracted and reverse transcribed into cDNA as the sequencing template. Repertoires were generated with immunoSEQ multiplex PCR, while TCRdb's copy carries only in-frame clones and drops some. There are about 250,000 clones in the sample; about 62% occur only once, and 0.93% lies in the top ten. Treatment described: oral pan-JAK inhibitor, 5-10 mg twice daily. Peripheral blood, together with lesional scalp punch biopsies, was collected from alopecia areata patients.

The origin of this receptor is a human donor with alopecia areata. The input for sequencing was CD4+ T cells sorted from blood, taken at roughly week 52, from a patient treated with tofacitinib. The J gene is TRBJ2-7, the V gene TRBV7-8, with D tentatively TRBD1 (6 bases). CDR3 DNA: TGTGCCAGCAGCTTAGCACACAGGGACTACGAGCAGTACTTC. Amino acid sequence: CASSLAHRDYEQYF.